Listed below are T cell receptor beta chains from one sample, sequenced in a study of T cell responses to AZD1222 COVID-19 vaccine. Profiling relied on immunoSEQ multiplex PCR, and the TCRdb table lists in-frame clones only, not all of them. The sample has roughly 120,000 clones; roughly 85% are singletons. The specimen comprised peripheral blood, sampled 28 days after the second AZD1222 dose. The receptors here all came from an adult who received the AZD1222 COVID-19 vaccine. Both conserved end residues are part of each CDR3. A row's size may be missing; if present it is once, few, many or a size class.

CDR3aa	abundance	v_gene
CASSQDRKGGASGETQYF	-	TRBV3-1/TRBV3-2
CAISDNLGQGNTEAFF	-	TRBV10-3
CASSLDTGTSGIEKLFF	-	TRBV5-6
CASSLDSNYGYTF	-	TRBV5-1
CASSARADSNQPQHF	-	TRBV9
CASSSVQGRGETQYF	-	TRBV5-6
CAWRKPGGGPTTFF	-	TRBV30
CASSVTGIGTEAFF	-	TRBV9
CASSKGISYEQYF	-	TRBV19
CASGQGNSNEKLFF	-	TRBV2
CASSADGLNTEAFF	-	TRBV18
CASSERGRGVEQYF	-	TRBV6-1
CASRRSAGGYEQYF	-	TRBV28
CATSDAGGFATTDTQYF	-	TRBV24-1
CASSWGTGATQGKLFF	-	TRBV7-8
CASSPPSGNTIYF	few	TRBV18
CASSQGLGYGYTF	-	TRBV6-5
CASRGTEDSNQPQHF	-	TRBV21-1
CATSDPDRGYTF	-	TRBV24-1
CASSYTPGTAVTYEQYF	-	TRBV28
CASSYQGGTPLHF	-	TRBV11-2
CASSHPRQGPNTEAFF	-	TRBV14
CASSVGGSDTQYF	-	TRBV9
CASSRGRGNTEAFF	-	TRBV5-6
CASSRFAQEDYGYTF	-	TRBV19
CASSPTAGYYGTQYF	-	TRBV7-2
CACGGLYNEQFF	-	TRBV30
CASSQVTVNTEAFF	-	TRBV3-1/TRBV3-2
CASSPFGGTQYF	-	TRBV7-8
CASSLLRPGELFF	-	TRBV5-1
CASELRRGEKLFF	-	TRBV2